These 17 T cell receptor beta chains came from one sample sequenced in a study of T cell changes during pregnancy in multiple sclerosis. Sequencing was performed with immunoSEQ multiplex PCR; in TCRdb, only in-frame clones are kept and a portion is missing. The table lists around 20,000 clones, over 75% of them singletons. Sequencing used CD8+ T cells from peripheral blood mononuclear cells, obtained after pregnancy. These receptors all stem from a female donor in good health, enrolled as a control in a pregnancy study.

The chain is built from TRBV19 and TRBJ1-1; D gene uncertain. V was shortened by 3 bases and J by 1 base, with 6 bases between the two germline ends. The CDR3 consists of 13 residues. Germline V lookup: CDR1 LNHDA, CDR2 SQIVND (reference sequence). The CDR3 loop reads CASSISTNTEAFF. The CDR3 region has the DNA TGTGCCAGTAGTATCTCTACGAACACTGAAGCTTTCTTT.

V is TRBV30 and J is TRBJ1-3; D is unclear. The CDR3 contains 12 residues. V lost 0 bases, J lost 4 bases, and 4 bases lay in between. The V gene's germline CDR1 is GTSNPN and CDR2 SVGIG (reference sequence). The CDR3, as DNA: TGTGCCTGGAGTGTACTAGGAAACACCATATATTTT. Translation: CAWSVLGNTIYF.

The gene calls are TRBV2 and TRBJ2-1; TRBD2 agrees at 16 bases. The CDR3 is 18 amino acids. The germline CDR1 and CDR2 sequences are SNHLY and FYNNEI. Trimming took 3 bases from V and 4 from J; bases not matched to a gene: 6. The CDR3 sequence is CASSEGLAGGPVYNEQFF. DNA of the CDR3: TGTGCCAGCAGTGAGGGACTAGCGGGGGGGCCGGTGTACAATGAGCAGTTCTTC.

The V call is TRBV5-6, the J call TRBJ1-1; D might be TRBD1 (5 bases). V lost 0 bases and J lost 2, with 14 bases in between. In germline, CDR1 is SGHDT, CDR2 YYEEEE. The CDR3 loop spans 16 amino acids. The CDR3 sequence: CASSLGTQGTNTEAFF. DNA for the CDR3: TGTGCCAGCAGCTTGGGTACCCAGGGAACCAACACTGAAGCTTTCTTT. Variable domain in full (rest from reference TRBV5-6 and TRBJ1-1): DAGVTQSPTHLIKTRGQQVTLRCSPKSGHDTVSWYQQALGQGPQFIFQYYEEEERQRGNFPDRFSGHQFPNYSSELNVNALLLGDSALYLCASSLGTQGTNTEAFFGQGTRLTVV.

The genes are TRBV5-1 and TRBJ1-2; D not resolved. Germline CDR1 and CDR2: SGHRS and YFSETQ. V lost 4 bases and J 5 bases, leaving 12 bases between the germline ends. This CDR3 comprises 13 residues. CDR3 in amino acids: CASSGDWRYGYTF. The DNA of the CDR3 is TGCGCCAGCAGCGGCGACTGGAGATATGGCTACACCTTC.

This chain connects TRBV7-6 to TRBJ2-7, with 8 bases that match TRBD1. This CDR3 is 15 amino acids long. Per the germline V gene, CDR1 is SGHVS and CDR2 is FNYEAQ. J gave up 3 bases and V 0 bases, and 4 bases lay outside the gene matches. The chain's CDR3 is CASSLASGTGYEQYF. The CDR3 DNA sequence: TGTGCCAGCAGCTTAGCATCCGGGACAGGCTACGAGCAGTACTTC.

V usage is TRBV27 and J usage is TRBJ1-1, with D possibly being TRBD1 (5 bases). This CDR3 comprises 13 residues. CDR1 MNHEY and CDR2 SMNVEV come from the germline V gene (reference sequence). Trimming removed 2 bases at V and 3 bases at J, with 7 bases between. CDR3 DNA: TGTGCCAGCAGTTTAGGGGCCCACACTGAAGCTTTCTTT. Its translation is CASSLGAHTEAFF.

The gene calls are TRBV27 and TRBJ1-1, with 8 bases aligning to TRBD1. V dropped 6 bases and J dropped 4; count of bases not matched to a gene: 4. The germline V gene has CDR1 MNHEY and CDR2 SMNVEV (reference sequence). The CDR3 is made up of 13 amino acids. CDR3 in amino acids: CASSAGGLTEAFF. The CDR3 DNA reads TGTGCCAGCAGCGCAGGGGGCCTCACTGAAGCTTTCTTT.

This chain links TRBV5-8 with TRBJ1-2, with TRBD1 matching 8 bases. The germline gives CDR1 SGHTS, CDR2 YDEGEE. The CDR3 totals 15 residues. The trim removed 4 bases at V and 4 bases at J, leaving 9 bases unmatched. This CDR3 reads CASSDDRGRLYGYTF. In DNA, the CDR3 is TGTGCCAGCAGCGATGACAGGGGCCGCCTCTATGGCTACACCTTC.

The chain couples TRBV27 to TRBJ1-6, with TRBD1 as a possible D gene (5 bases). Trimming took 5 bases from V and 10 from J, leaving 15 bases between them. This CDR3 contains 14 residues. The germline CDR1 and CDR2 sequences are MNHEY and SMNVEV (reference sequence). CDR3 region: CASSPGGGGSPLHF. CDR3 in DNA: TGTGCCAGCAGTCCGGGGGGGGGAGGGTCACCCCTCCACTTT.

The chain uses TRBV2 and TRBJ2-7; TRBD1 might be the D (5 bases). The CDR3 has 12 amino acids. Per germline, CDR1 SNHLY and CDR2 FYNNEI. Trimming removed 4 bases from V and 2 bases from J, with 6 bases in between. This chain's CDR3 is CASSGGPYEQYF. The CDR3 DNA follows: TGTGCCAGCAGTGGGGGCCCCTACGAGCAGTACTTC.

The J gene is TRBJ2-2, the V gene TRBV2, with TRBD1 matching 7 bases. The CDR3 loop spans 18 amino acids. With 3 bases clipped from V and 1 base from J, the junction kept 11 bases outside the gene matches. The V gene's germline CDR1 is SNHLY and CDR2 FYNNEI. The CDR3 here is CASSDPFPGQRNTGELFF. For the CDR3, the DNA is TGTGCCAGCAGTGACCCCTTCCCGGGACAGAGGAACACCGGGGAGCTGTTTTTT.

This sequence joins TRBV7-2 and TRBJ1-2; a weak D match, TRBD1 (5 bases). Germline lookup yields CDR1 SGHTA and CDR2 FQGNSA. The CDR3 is made up of 19 amino acids. The germline V and J ends were trimmed by 2 bases and 0 bases, with 22 bases remaining between them. The DNA for the CDR3 is TGTGCCAGCAGCTTAACCAACGGGGAGTCGGGGGACTCTAACTATGGCTACACCTTC. Translating it yields CASSLTNGESGDSNYGYTF.

V usage is TRBV2 and J usage is TRBJ2-3, with 8 positions matching TRBD2. In germline, CDR1 is SNHLY, CDR2 FYNNEI. The CDR3 is 16 residues long. After removal of 6 bases from V and 0 bases from J, the junction contained 8 bases not matched to a gene. The CDR3 region is CASRGGGMASTDTQYF. DNA for the CDR3: TGTGCCAGCAGGGGCGGGGGGATGGCTAGCACAGATACGCAGTATTTT. The full variable domain, rest sourced from reference TRBV2 and TRBJ2-3, is EPEVTQTPSHQVTQMGQEVILRCVPISNHLYFYWYRQILGQKVEFLVSFYNNEISEKSEIFDDQFSVERPDGSNFTLKIRSTKLEDSAMYFCASRGGGMASTDTQYFGPGTRLTVL.

J is TRBJ1-5 and V is TRBV5-1; a weak D match, TRBD1 (5 bases). This CDR3 contains 14 residues. With 4 bases removed from V and 3 bases from J, the gap between germline ends came to 11 bases. CDR1 is SGHRS, CDR2 YFSETQ, per germline. The CDR3 DNA reads as TGCGCCAGCAGCCCAGGGTCTGTCAATCAGCCCCAGCATTTT. This codes for CASSPGSVNQPQHF.

This clone has a single count. The rearrangement joins TRBV12-5 to TRBJ1-2; no clear D. This CDR3 has 11 amino acids. V was shortened by 5 bases and J by 2 bases, with 3 bases between the two germline ends. CDR1 and CDR2 from the germline V gene are LGHNT and FRNRAP. Written as DNA, the CDR3 is TGTGCTAGTGGTGAGAACTATGGCTACACCTTC. Translated, it gives CASGENYGYTF.

This rearrangement joins TRBV29-1 to TRBJ1-2, with 11 bases aligning to TRBD1. J was trimmed by 4 bases and V by 6 bases; bases with no gene match: 13. The CDR3 extends over 16 amino acids. In germline, CDR1 is SQVTM, CDR2 ANQGSEA. CDR3: CSVQPGTGGVAYGYTF. CDR3 coding DNA: TGCAGCGTCCAACCCGGGACAGGGGGGGTCGCCTATGGCTACACCTTC.